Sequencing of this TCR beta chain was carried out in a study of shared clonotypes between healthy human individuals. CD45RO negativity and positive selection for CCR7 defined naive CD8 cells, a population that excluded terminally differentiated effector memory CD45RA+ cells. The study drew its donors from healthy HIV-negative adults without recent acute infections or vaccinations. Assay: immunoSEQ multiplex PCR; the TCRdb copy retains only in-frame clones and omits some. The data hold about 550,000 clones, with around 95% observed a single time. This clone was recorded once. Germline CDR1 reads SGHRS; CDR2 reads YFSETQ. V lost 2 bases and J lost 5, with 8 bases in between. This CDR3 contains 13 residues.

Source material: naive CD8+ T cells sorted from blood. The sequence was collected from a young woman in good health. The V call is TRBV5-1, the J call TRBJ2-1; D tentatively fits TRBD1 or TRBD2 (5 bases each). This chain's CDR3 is CASSFGGNNEQFF. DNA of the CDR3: TGCGCCAGCAGCTTTGGGGGAAACAATGAGCAGTTCTTC.